This T cell receptor (beta chain) emerged from a study of OX40 agonist ivuxolimab in advanced cancers. The protocol was immunoSEQ multiplex PCR, while the TCRdb copy is restricted to in-frame clones and leaves out a portion. The table records 65,000 to 95,000 clones, around 85% of them present only once. The clonotype comes from an adult with an advanced solid tumor such as melanoma, head and neck, liver or kidney cancer. The sequencing here drew on CD4+ or CD8+ T cells sorted from blood, taken in a trial of the OX40 agonist ivuxolimab.

CDR3 in amino acids: CASAGRDDTEAFF. The CDR3 DNA is TGTGCTAGTGCGGGCAGGGACGACACTGAAGCTTTCTTT. This chain connects TRBV12-5 to TRBJ1-1; D possibly corresponds to TRBD1 (5 bases). This CDR3 is built from 13 residues. Germline CDR1 is LGHNT and CDR2 is FRNRAP. Trimming pared 7 bases from V and 3 bases from J, leaving 12 bases between.